The clone carrying this TCR beta chain has only one observation. The antigen is unknown. The entry originates in a study of PD-1 blockade in classical Hodgkin lymphoma. Background on the study: Patients got intravenous nivolumab 3 mg/kg every 2 weeks.

Study-wide results and caveats: CD4+ but not CD8+ TCR diversity rose significantly by C4D1. Exclusion was the outcome for patients who began nivolumab under 1 year after ASCT.

Every patient had relapsed following autologous stem cell transplantation, and cohorts differed in brentuximab vedotin exposure. The protocol was immunoSEQ multiplex PCR, while the TCRdb copy is restricted to in-frame clones and leaves out a portion. The sample carries more than 10,000 clones, approximately 80% recorded once. With 5 bases removed from V and 6 bases from J, the gap between germline ends came to 14 bases. The CDR3 contains 14 residues. Per germline, CDR1 SEHNR and CDR2 FQNEAQ (reference sequence). This clonotype was sampled from a human donor with classical Hodgkin lymphoma. The sequencing used peripheral blood mononuclear cells (PBMCs), collected at baseline. The chain has TRBV7-9 and TRBJ2-1, with a weak D call TRBD1 (5 bases). DNA for the CDR3: TGTGCCAGCAGCCCTGGACACGGCCCCAATGAGCAGTTCTTC. Protein product: CASSPGHGPNEQFF. Using reference TRBV7-9 and TRBJ2-1 for the parts outside the CDR3, the full variable domain is DTGVSQNPRHKITKRGQNVTFRCDPISEHNRLYWYRQTLGQGPEFLTYFQNEAQLEKSRLLSDRFSAERPKGSFSTLEIQRTEQGDSAMYLCASSPGHGPNEQFFGPGTRLTVL.